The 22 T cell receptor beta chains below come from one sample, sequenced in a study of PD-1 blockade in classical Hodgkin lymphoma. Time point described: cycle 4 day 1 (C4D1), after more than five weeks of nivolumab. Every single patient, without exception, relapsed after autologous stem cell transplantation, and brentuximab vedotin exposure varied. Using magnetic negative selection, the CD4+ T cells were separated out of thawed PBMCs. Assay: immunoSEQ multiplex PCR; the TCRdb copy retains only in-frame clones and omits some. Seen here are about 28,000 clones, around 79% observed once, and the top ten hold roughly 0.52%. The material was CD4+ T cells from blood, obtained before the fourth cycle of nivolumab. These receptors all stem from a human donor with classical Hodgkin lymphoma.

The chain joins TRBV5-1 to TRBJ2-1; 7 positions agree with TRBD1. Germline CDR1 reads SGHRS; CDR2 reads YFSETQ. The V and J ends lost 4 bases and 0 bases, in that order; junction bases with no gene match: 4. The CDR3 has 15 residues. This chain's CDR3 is CASSITGASYNEQFF. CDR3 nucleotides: TGCGCCAGCAGCATTACAGGGGCCTCCTACAATGAGCAGTTCTTC.

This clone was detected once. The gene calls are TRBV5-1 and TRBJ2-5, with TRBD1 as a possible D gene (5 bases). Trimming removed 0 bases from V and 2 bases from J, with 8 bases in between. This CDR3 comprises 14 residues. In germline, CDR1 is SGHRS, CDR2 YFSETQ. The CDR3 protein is CASSLGQNQETQYF. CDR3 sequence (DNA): TGCGCCAGCAGCTTGGGACAGAATCAAGAGACCCAGTACTTC.

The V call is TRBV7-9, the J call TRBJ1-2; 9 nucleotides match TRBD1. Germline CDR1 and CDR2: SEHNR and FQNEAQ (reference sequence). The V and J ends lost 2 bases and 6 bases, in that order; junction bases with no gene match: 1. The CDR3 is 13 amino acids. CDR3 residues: CASSLTGGDGYTF. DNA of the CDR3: TGTGCCAGCAGCTTAACAGGGGGCGATGGCTACACCTTC.

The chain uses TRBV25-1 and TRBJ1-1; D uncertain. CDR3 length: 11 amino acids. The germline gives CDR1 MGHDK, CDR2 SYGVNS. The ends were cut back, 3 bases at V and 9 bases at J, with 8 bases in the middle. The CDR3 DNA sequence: TGTGCCAGCAGTGAGGTGCGAAAAGCTTTCTTT. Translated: CASSEVRKAFF.

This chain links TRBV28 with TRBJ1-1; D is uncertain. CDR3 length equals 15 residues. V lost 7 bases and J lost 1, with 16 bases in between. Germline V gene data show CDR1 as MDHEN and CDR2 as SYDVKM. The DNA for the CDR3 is TGTGCCAGCACCAACCCCCGCGGAGGGAACACTGAAGCTTTCTTT. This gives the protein CASTNPRGGNTEAFF.

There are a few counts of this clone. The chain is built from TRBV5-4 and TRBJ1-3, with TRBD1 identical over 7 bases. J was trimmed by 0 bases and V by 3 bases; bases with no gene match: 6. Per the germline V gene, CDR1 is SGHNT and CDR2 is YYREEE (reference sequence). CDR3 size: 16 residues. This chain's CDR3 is CASSSAGQHSGNTIYF. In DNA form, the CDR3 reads TGTGCCAGCAGCTCCGCGGGACAGCACTCTGGAAACACCATATATTTT.

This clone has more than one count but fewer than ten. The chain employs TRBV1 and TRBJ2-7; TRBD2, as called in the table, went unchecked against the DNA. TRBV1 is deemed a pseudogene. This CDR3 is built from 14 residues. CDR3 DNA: TGCACCAGCAGCCAAGATCGGCCTAGCGGGAAGGTGTACTTC. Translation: CTSSQDRPSGKVYF.

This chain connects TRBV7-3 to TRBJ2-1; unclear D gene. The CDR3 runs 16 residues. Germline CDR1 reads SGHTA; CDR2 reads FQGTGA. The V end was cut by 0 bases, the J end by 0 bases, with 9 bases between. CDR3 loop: CASSLTGRRSYNEQFF. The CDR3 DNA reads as TGTGCCAGCAGCTTAACGGGTAGGCGCTCCTACAATGAGCAGTTCTTC.

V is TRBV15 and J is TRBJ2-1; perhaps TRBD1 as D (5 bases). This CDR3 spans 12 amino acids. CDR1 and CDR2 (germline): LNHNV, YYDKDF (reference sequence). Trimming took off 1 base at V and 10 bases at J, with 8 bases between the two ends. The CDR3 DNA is TGTGCCACCAGCAGAGTGGCAGGGGAGCAGTTCTTC. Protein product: CATSRVAGEQFF.

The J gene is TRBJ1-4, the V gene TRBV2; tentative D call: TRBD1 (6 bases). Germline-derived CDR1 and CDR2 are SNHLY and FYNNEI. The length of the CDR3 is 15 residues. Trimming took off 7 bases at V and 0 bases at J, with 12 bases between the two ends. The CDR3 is CASKGGTTTNEKLFF. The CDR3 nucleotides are TGTGCCAGCAAGGGGGGCACAACAACTAATGAAAAACTGTTTTTT. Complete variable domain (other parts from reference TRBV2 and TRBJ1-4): EPEVTQTPSHQVTQMGQEVILRCVPISNHLYFYWYRQILGQKVEFLVSFYNNEISEKSEIFDDQFSVERPDGSNFTLKIRSTKLEDSAMYFCASKGGTTTNEKLFFGSGTQLSVL.

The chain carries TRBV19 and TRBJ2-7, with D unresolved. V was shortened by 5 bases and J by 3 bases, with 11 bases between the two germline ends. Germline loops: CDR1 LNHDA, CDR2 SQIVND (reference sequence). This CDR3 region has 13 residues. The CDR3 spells CASSVGRYYEQYF. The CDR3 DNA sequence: TGTGCCAGTAGTGTGGGCCGGTACTACGAGCAGTACTTC. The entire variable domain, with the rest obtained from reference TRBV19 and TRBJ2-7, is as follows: DGGITQSPKYLFRKEGQNVTLSCEQNLNHDAMYWYRQDPGQGLRLIYYSQIVNDFQKGDIAEGYSVSREKKESFPLTVTSAQKNPTAFYLCASSVGRYYEQYFGPGTRLTVT.

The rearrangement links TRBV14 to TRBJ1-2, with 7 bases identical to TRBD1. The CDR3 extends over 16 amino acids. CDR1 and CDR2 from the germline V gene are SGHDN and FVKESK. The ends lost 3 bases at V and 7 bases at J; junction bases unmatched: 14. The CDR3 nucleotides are TGTGCCAGCAGCCAGGAACAGGGGAGGCGTCGGGCTGGCTACACCTTC. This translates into CASSQEQGRRRAGYTF. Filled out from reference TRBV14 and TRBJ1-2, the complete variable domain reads EAGVTQFPSHSVIEKGQTVTLRCDPISGHDNLYWYRRVMGKEIKFLLHFVKESKQDESGMPNNRFLAERTGGTYSTLKVQPAELEDSGVYFCASSQEQGRRRAGYTFGSGTRLTVV.

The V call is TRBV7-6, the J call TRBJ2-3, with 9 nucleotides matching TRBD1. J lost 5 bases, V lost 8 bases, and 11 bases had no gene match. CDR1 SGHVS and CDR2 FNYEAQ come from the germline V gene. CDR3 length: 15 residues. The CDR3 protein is CASGDVQGAGDTQYF. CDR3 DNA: TGTGCCAGCGGCGACGTACAGGGGGCTGGAGATACGCAGTATTTT.

The CDR3 loop reads CASSPRGGREMGYNEQFF. The CDR3 region has the DNA TGTGCCAGCAGCCCGCGGGGCGGGAGGGAAATGGGGTACAATGAGCAGTTCTTC. The chain combines TRBV7-9 with TRBJ2-1; 9 bases map to TRBD2. V lost 5 bases and J lost 4; bases outside the gene matches: 15. CDR3 length: 18 residues. The germline V gene encodes CDR1 SEHNR and CDR2 FQNEAQ (reference sequence).

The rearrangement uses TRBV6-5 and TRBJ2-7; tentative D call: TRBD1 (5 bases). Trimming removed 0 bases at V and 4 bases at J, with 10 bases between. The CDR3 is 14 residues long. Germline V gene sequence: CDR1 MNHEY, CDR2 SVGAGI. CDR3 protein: CASSYSIRGYEQYF. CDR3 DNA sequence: TGTGCCAGCAGTTACTCGATTAGGGGTTACGAGCAGTACTTC.

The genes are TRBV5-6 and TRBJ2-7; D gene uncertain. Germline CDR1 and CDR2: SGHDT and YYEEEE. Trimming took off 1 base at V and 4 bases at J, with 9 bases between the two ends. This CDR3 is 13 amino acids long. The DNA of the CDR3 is TGTGCCAGCAGCTTGAAAAAGGGTTACGAGCAGTACTTC. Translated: CASSLKKGYEQYF.

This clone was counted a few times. The CDR3: CASSIDTQSFF. The DNA of the CDR3 is TGTGCCAGCTCAATCGACACCCAGTCTTTCTTT. The chain carries TRBV18 and TRBJ1-1, with D uncertain. V lost 5 bases to trimming and J lost 12 bases, with 13 bases between them. The germline V gene has CDR1 KGHSH and CDR2 LQKENI. The CDR3 contains 11 residues.

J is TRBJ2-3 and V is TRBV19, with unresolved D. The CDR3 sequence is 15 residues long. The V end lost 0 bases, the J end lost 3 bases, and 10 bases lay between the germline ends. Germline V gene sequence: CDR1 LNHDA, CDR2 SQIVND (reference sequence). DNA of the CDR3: TGTGCCAGTAGTATAGATCATTCAGGTACAGATACGCAGTATTTT. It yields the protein CASSIDHSGTDTQYF. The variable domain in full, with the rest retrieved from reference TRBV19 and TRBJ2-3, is DGGITQSPKYLFRKEGQNVTLSCEQNLNHDAMYWYRQDPGQGLRLIYYSQIVNDFQKGDIAEGYSVSREKKESFPLTVTSAQKNPTAFYLCASSIDHSGTDTQYFGPGTRLTVL.

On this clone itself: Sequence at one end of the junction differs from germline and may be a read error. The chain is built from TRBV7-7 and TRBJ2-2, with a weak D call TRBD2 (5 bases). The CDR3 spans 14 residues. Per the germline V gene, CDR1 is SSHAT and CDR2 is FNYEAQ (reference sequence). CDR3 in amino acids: CASSLAGVTGELFF. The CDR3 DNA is TGTGCTAGCAGCTTAGCCGGGGTCACCGGGGAGCTGTTTTTT.

CDR3 nucleotides: TGTGCCAGTGCAACCCCTTGGAATCGGACCCAGTACTTC. It codes for CASATPWNRTQYF. The chain couples TRBV19 to TRBJ2-5; D gene ambiguous. The V and J ends lost 8 bases and 7 bases respectively, with 17 bases between them. CDR1 is LNHDA and CDR2 is SQIVND in the germline V gene (reference sequence). This CDR3 is built from 13 residues.

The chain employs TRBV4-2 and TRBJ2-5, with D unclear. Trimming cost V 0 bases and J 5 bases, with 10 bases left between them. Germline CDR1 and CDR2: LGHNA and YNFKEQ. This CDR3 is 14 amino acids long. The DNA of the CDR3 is TGTGCCAGCAGCCAAGAAAGGGCTCCGGAGACCCAGTACTTC. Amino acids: CASSQERAPETQYF.

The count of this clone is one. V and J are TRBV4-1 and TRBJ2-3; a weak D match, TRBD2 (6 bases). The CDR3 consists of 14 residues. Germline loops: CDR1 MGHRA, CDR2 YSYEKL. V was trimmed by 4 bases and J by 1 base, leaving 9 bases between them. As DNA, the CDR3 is TGCGCCAGCAGCCCCGGGACTCGCACAGATACGCAGTATTTT. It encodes CASSPGTRTDTQYF.